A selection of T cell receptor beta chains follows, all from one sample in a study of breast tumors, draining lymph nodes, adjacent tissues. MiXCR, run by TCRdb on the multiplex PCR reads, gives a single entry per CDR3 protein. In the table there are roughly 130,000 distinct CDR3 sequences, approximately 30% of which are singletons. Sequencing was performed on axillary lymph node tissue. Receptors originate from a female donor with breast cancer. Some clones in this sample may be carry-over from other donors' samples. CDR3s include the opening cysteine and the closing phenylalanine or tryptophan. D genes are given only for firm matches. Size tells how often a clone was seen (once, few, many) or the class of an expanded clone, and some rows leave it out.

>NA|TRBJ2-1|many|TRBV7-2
CASSSGGGYEQFF
TGTGCCAGCAGCTCCGGGGGCGGATATGAGCAGTTCTTC
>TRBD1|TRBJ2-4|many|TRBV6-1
CASSETGGKAKNIQYF
TGTGCCAGCAGTGAGACAGGGGGGAAGGCCAAAAACATTCAGTACTTC
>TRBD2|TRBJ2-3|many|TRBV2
CADRLAGNPNQYF
TGTGCAGACCGGCTAGCGGGAAACCCCAATCAGTATTTT
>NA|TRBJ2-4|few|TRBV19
CASSRQATIAKNIQYF
TGTGCCAGTAGCCGACAGGCCACTATCGCCAAAAACATTCAGTACTTC
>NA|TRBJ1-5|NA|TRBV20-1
CSANGHSNQPQHF
TGCAGTGCAAATGGACATAGCAATCAGCCCCAGCATTTT
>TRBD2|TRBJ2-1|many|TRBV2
CASSEPGLRGGEQFF
TGTGCCAGCAGCGAGCCGGGACTACGAGGTGGTGAGCAGTTCTTC
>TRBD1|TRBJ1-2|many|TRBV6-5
CASSHSTGYGYTF
TGTGCCAGCAGTCACTCGACAGGGTATGGCTACACCTTC
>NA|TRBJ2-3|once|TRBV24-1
CATSDWTDTQYF
TGTGCCACCAGTGATTGGACAGATACGCAGTATTTT
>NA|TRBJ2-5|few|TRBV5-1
CASSQSGVLDWETQYF
TGCGCCAGCAGCCAGTCGGGGGTTCTAGACTGGGAGACCCAGTACTTC
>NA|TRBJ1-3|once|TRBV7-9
CASSLGVTGSTIYF
TGTGCCAGCAGCTTGGGAGTGACTGGAAGCACCATATACTTT
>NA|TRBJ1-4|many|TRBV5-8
CASSLKQGVGEKLFF
TGTGCCAGCAGCTTGAAACAGGGAGTCGGCGAAAAACTGTTTTTT
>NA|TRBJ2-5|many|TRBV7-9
CASSLFMRVETQYF
TGTGCCAGCAGCTTATTTATGAGGGTTGAGACCCAGTACTTC
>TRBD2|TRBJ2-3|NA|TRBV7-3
CASSRMTSTNTQYF
TGTGCCAGCAGCCGAATGACTAGCACAAATACGCAGTATTTT
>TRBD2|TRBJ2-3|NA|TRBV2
CASSGNSGDISAQYF
TGTGCCAGCAGTGGGAATAGCGGGGATATTAGCGCGCAGTATTTT
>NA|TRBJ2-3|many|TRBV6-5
CASRDRPLSITQYF
TGTGCCAGCAGGGACCGTCCCCTTTCGATTACGCAGTATTTT
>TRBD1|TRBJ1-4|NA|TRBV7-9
CASKATGGATNEKLFF
TGTGCCAGCAAGGCTACAGGGGGGGCAACTAATGAAAAACTGTTTTTT
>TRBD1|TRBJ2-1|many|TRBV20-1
CSARRAGQGYEQFF
TGCAGTGCTAGAAGAGCTGGACAGGGGTACGAGCAGTTCTTC
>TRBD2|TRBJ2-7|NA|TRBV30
CAWSVVGRGAHEQYF
TGTGCCTGGAGTGTAGTGGGGCGGGGGGCCCACGAGCAGTACTTC
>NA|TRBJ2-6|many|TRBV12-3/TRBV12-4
CASTNYKAGANVLTF
TGTGCCAGCACGAACTATAAGGCTGGGGCCAACGTCCTGACTTTC
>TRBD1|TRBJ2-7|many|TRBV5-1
CASSRGQGHSYEQYF
TGCGCCAGCAGCCGGGGACAGGGCCACTCCTACGAGCAGTACTTC
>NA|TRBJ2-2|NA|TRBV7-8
CASSGGELFF
TGTGCCAGCAGCGGAGGGGAGCTGTTTTTT
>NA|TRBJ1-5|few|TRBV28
CASSLEVRTNQPQHF
TGTGCCAGCAGTTTAGAGGTCAGGACCAATCAGCCCCAGCATTTT
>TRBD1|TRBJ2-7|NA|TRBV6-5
CASSSDWRTGHEQYF
TGTGCCAGCAGTTCAGACTGGAGGACAGGGCACGAGCAGTACTTC
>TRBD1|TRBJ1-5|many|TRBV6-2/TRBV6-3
CASNPRGGWNQHF
TGTGCCAGCAACCCCCGAGGGGGCTGGAACCAGCATTTT
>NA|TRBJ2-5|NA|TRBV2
CASSRSRGEETQYF
TGTGCCAGCTCACGCTCCAGGGGGGAAGAGACCCAGTACTTC
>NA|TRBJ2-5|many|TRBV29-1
CSVEDSRGETQYF
TGCAGCGTTGAAGATTCTCGTGGGGAGACCCAGTACTTC
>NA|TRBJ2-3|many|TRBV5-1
CASSLDGGTDTQYF
TGCGCCAGCAGCTTGGATGGGGGCACAGATACGCAGTATTTT
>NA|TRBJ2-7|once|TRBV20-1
CSASGLYYEQYF
TGCAGTGCAAGCGGGCTTTACTACGAGCAGTACTTC
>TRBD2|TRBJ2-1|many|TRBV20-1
CSARVAGGKDNEQFF
TGCAGTGCTAGAGTAGCGGGGGGGAAGGACAATGAGCAGTTCTTC
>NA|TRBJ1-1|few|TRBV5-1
CASSLSTNMNTEAFF
TGCGCCAGCAGCTTAAGTACCAACATGAACACTGAAGCTTTCTTT
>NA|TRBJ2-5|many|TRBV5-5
CASSLSVGNLQETQYF
TGTGCCAGCAGCTTGAGTGTAGGTAACCTTCAAGAGACCCAGTACTTC
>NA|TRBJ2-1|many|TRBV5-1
CASSTAMETINEQFF
TGCGCCAGCAGCACCGCGATGGAGACGATCAATGAGCAGTTCTTC
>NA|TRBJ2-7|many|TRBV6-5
CASRGDRSSYEQYF
TGTGCCAGCAGAGGGGACCGGAGCTCCTACGAGCAGTACTTC
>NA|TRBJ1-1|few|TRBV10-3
CAISEKVGTEAFF
TGTGCCATCAGTGAAAAGGTAGGGACTGAAGCTTTCTTT
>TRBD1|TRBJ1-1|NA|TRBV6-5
CATLRMGQVNTEAFF
TGTGCCACCCTACGAATGGGACAGGTGAACACTGAAGCTTTCTTT
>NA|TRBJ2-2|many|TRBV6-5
CASSSPDSTNTGELFF
TGTGCCAGCAGTTCCCCGGACAGCACGAACACCGGGGAGCTGTTTTTT
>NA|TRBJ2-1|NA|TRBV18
CASFALSPDRSYNEQFF
TGTGCCAGCTTTGCCCTCAGTCCGGACCGCTCCTACAATGAGCAGTTCTTC
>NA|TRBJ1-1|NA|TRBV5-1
CASSFKPLGQDEAFF
TGCGCCAGCAGCTTTAAACCCCTCGGCCAGGACGAGGCTTTCTTT
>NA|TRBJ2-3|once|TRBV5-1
CASRPGSSTDTQYF
TGCGCCAGCAGACCGGGGTCTAGCACAGATACGCAGTATTTT
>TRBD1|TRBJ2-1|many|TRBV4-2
CASSRESGTGLNEQFF
TGTGCCAGCAGCCGAGAATCCGGGACAGGGTTAAATGAGCAGTTCTTC
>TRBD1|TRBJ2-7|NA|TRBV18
CASSSTGTGGYEQYF
TGTGCCAGCTCATCGACCGGGACAGGAGGCTACGAGCAGTACTTC
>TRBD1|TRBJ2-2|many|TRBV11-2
CASRPGQGGTGELFF
TGTGCCAGCAGACCCGGACAGGGCGGAACCGGGGAGCTGTTTTTT
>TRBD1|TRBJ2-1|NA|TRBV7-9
CASSTQQGSSNEQLF
TGTGCCAGCAGCACACAACAGGGGAGCAGCAATGAGCAGCTCTTC
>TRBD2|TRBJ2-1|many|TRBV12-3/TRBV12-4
CASSLPLRGTSGGNEQFF
TGTGCCAGCAGTTTACCTCTTCGGGGGACTAGCGGGGGCAATGAGCAGTTCTTC
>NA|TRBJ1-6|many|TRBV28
CANSRGGSPLHF
TGTGCCAACTCCAGGGGAGGTTCACCCCTCCACTTT
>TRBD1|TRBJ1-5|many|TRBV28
CASSIGQGAAQPQHF
TGTGCCAGCAGTATCGGACAGGGGGCCGCTCAGCCCCAGCATTTT
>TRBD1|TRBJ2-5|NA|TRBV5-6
CASSGQGTQYF
TGTGCCAGCAGCGGACAGGGGACCCAGTACTTC
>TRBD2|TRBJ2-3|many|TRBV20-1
CSARPPSGGGVDTQYF
TGCAGTGCTCGCCCCCCTAGCGGGGGGGGTGTAGATACGCAGTATTTT
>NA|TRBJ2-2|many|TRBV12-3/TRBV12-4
CASSLASGTGELFF
TGTGCCAGCAGTTTGGCCAGTGGGACCGGGGAGCTGTTTTTT